These 21 T cell receptor beta chains share one sample of origin, sequenced in a study of control samples from healthy donors and cancer patients. Method: immunoSEQ multiplex PCR; TCRdb's copy keeps in-frame clones and lacks some. Of about 160,000 clones listed, about 94% are singletons. The source material was blood. The origin of the receptors is a woman aged 55 to 70 in good health.

The V call is TRBV6-5, the J call TRBJ1-2; 7 bases agree with TRBD1. Unmatched junction bases numbered 5, after V lost 6 bases and J lost 4 bases. This CDR3 comprises 13 residues. Germline loops: CDR1 MNHEY, CDR2 SVGAGI. CDR3 DNA: TGTGCCAGCAGCACAGGGGCGGGCTATGGCTACACCTTC. This codes for CASSTGAGYGYTF.

The rearrangement links TRBV6-5 to TRBJ2-5, with D unclear. Germline loops: CDR1 MNHEY, CDR2 SVGAGI. Trimming cost V 6 bases and J 5 bases, with 16 bases left between them. There are 14 residues in the CDR3. The CDR3 DNA is TGTGCCAGCAGCCCAGGCGAGATTCGGGAGACCCAGTACTTC. Amino acids: CASSPGEIRETQYF.

The chain carries TRBV7-9 and TRBJ1-4, with unresolved D. CDR1 SEHNR and CDR2 FQNEAQ come from the germline V gene (reference sequence). V lost 9 bases and J lost 4, with 3 bases in between. The CDR3 has 10 residues. The CDR3 nucleotides read TGTGCCAGTGATAATGAAAAACTGTTTTTT. Its translation: CASDNEKLFF.

The V gene is TRBV6-5, the J gene TRBJ1-6; D is perhaps TRBD1 (6 bases). CDR1 MNHEY and CDR2 SVGAGI come from the germline V gene. V lost 6 bases and J lost 10, with 13 bases in between. The length of the CDR3 is 13 residues. The CDR3 sequence: CASSLGAPSPLHF. CDR3 coding DNA: TGTGCCAGCAGCCTGGGGGCCCCCTCACCCCTCCACTTT.

The chain has TRBV18 and TRBJ1-6; D call uncertain. The germline V and J ends were trimmed by 3 bases and 8 bases, with 14 bases remaining between them. Germline V gives CDR1 KGHSH, CDR2 LQKENI. This CDR3 has 15 amino acids. The DNA for the CDR3 is TGTGCCAGCTCACCGGGATTGAGTTGGGATTCACCCCTCCACTTT. It is translated as CASSPGLSWDSPLHF. The whole variable domain, filled in from reference TRBV18 and TRBJ1-6, reads NAGVMQNPRHLVRRRGQEARLRCSPMKGHSHVYWYRQLPEEGLKFMVYLQKENIIDESGMPKERFSAEFPKEGPSILRIQQVVRGDSAAYFCASSPGLSWDSPLHFGNGTRLTVT.

This chain uses TRBV27 with TRBJ1-4, with D possibly matching TRBD1 (5 bases). Germline V gene sequence: CDR1 MNHEY, CDR2 SMNVEV (reference sequence). The V end was cut by 2 bases, the J end by 0 bases, with 10 bases between. CDR3 size: 16 residues. CDR3 region: CASSLRRTPTNEKLFF. As DNA, the CDR3 is TGTGCCAGCAGTTTACGCCGGACACCAACTAATGAAAAACTGTTTTTT.

The chain is built from TRBV12-3 or TRBV12-4 and TRBJ1-1; D not certain. The CDR3 spans 12 residues. V was shortened by 3 bases and J by 5 bases, with 7 bases between the two germline ends. DNA for the CDR3: TGTGCCAGCAGTTTTATGGGGACTGAAGCTTTCTTT. Protein product: CASSFMGTEAFF.

J is TRBJ2-7 and V is TRBV18, with a weak D call TRBD1 (5 bases). V gave up 4 bases and J gave up 3 bases, with 16 bases separating them. Germline CDR1 and CDR2: KGHSH and LQKENI. The CDR3 contains 15 residues. The CDR3, as DNA: TGTGCCAGCTCACTAAGACAGTCTCTGGGCTACGAGCAGTACTTC. Amino acids: CASSLRQSLGYEQYF.

The chain couples TRBV4-2 to TRBJ2-7, with TRBD1 matching 7 bases. Germline-derived CDR1 and CDR2 are LGHNA and YNFKEQ. V was clipped by 6 bases and J by 3 bases; unmatched bases: 11. The CDR3 contains 15 residues. The CDR3 spells CASSTENRDSYEQYF. The CDR3 DNA sequence: TGTGCCAGCAGTACGGAGAACCGGGACAGCTACGAGCAGTACTTC.

The rearrangement uses TRBV9 and TRBJ1-1; no firm D call. The germline CDR1 and CDR2 sequences are SGDLS and YYNGEE. The CDR3 extends over 12 amino acids. Between the trimmed V and J ends, which lost 9 bases and 0 bases, there was a span of 9 bases. The CDR3 loop is CANRALNTEAFF. CDR3 coding DNA: TGTGCCAACAGAGCCCTGAACACTGAAGCTTTCTTT.

This chain links TRBV9 with TRBJ1-6; 11 bases are a match to TRBD1. CDR1 SGDLS and CDR2 YYNGEE come from the germline V gene. The ends lost 3 bases at V and 7 bases at J; junction bases unmatched: 18. The length of the CDR3 is 20 residues. This CDR3 is CASSGRGRDRGTSGNSPLHF. DNA of the CDR3: TGTGCCAGCAGCGGACGGGGCCGGGACAGGGGGACTTCTGGCAATTCACCCCTCCACTTT.

The rearrangement joins TRBV18 to TRBJ1-4; D unresolved. CDR1 and CDR2 from the germline V gene are KGHSH and LQKENI. This CDR3 spans 14 amino acids. The ends were cut back, 6 bases at V and 4 bases at J, with 12 bases in the middle. The CDR3 loop reads CASSQTVDNEKLFF. Here the CDR3 DNA reads TGTGCCAGCTCCCAAACAGTGGATAATGAAAAACTGTTTTTT.

The chain carries TRBV7-2 and TRBJ2-1; 12 nucleotides match TRBD2. From germline, CDR1 is SGHTA and CDR2 FQGNSA. The CDR3 totals 17 residues. The V and J ends lost 4 bases and 3 bases, in that order; junction bases with no gene match: 7. The DNA for the CDR3 is TGTGCCAGCAGCTCTCCGACTAGCGGGGGATACTACAATGAGCAGTTCTTC. It codes for CASSSPTSGGYYNEQFF.

This chain connects TRBV5-1 to TRBJ2-5; D gene uncertain. V lost 0 bases and J lost 6, with 12 bases in between. Germline CDR1 reads SGHRS; CDR2 reads YFSETQ. The CDR3 consists of 14 residues. The DNA of the CDR3 is TGCGCCAGCAGCTTGGATATAGGAGAGAAGACCCAGTACTTC. It codes for CASSLDIGEKTQYF.

The chain carries TRBV7-2 and TRBJ2-7; D might be TRBD1 (6 bases). The germline V and J ends were trimmed by 1 base and 3 bases, with 16 bases remaining between them. This CDR3 contains 16 residues. CDR1 is SGHTA, CDR2 FQGNSA, per germline. CDR3 DNA sequence: TGTGCCAGCAGCTTAGAGTTTACCAGGGGAATCTACGAGCAGTACTTC. It codes for CASSLEFTRGIYEQYF. Complete variable domain (other parts from reference TRBV7-2 and TRBJ2-7): GAGVSQSPSNKVTEKGKDVELRCDPISGHTALYWYRQSLGQGLEFLIYFQGNSAPDKSGLPSDRFSAERTGGSVSTLTIQRTQQEDSAVYLCASSLEFTRGIYEQYFGPGTRLTVT.

The chain is built from TRBV19 and TRBJ1-3, with 7 nucleotides matching TRBD1. Trimming removed 3 bases from V and 2 bases from J; junction bases left unmatched: 4. CDR1 is LNHDA and CDR2 is SQIVND in the germline V gene (reference sequence). The length of the CDR3 is 15 residues. The CDR3 sequence: CASSIFRGTGNTIYF. The CDR3 DNA reads as TGTGCCAGTAGTATCTTCAGGGGGACTGGAAACACCATATATTTT.

This rearrangement joins TRBV27 to TRBJ1-1; possibly TRBD1 for D (5 bases). The CDR3 consists of 18 residues. The germline V gene has CDR1 MNHEY and CDR2 SMNVEV (reference sequence). V was clipped by 6 bases and J by 5 bases, with 28 bases between them. This CDR3 reads CASSVSVSRGEGGTEAFF. In DNA, the CDR3 is TGTGCCAGCAGCGTATCTGTAAGCCGGGGGGAAGGAGGGACTGAAGCTTTCTTT.

The chain links TRBV7-2 to TRBJ1-2; D not certain. CDR1 is SGHTA, CDR2 FQGNSA, per germline. Trimming stripped 1 base from V and 3 bases from J, with 6 bases between. The CDR3 is 13 amino acids. The CDR3 DNA reads as TGTGCCAGCAGCTTAGGGCAGGACTATGGCTACACCTTC. Its translation: CASSLGQDYGYTF.

J is TRBJ2-3 and V is TRBV24-1; 9 bases line up with TRBD2. The V gene's germline CDR1 is KGHDR and CDR2 SFDVKD. Trimming at V came to 5 bases and at J to 14 bases, leaving 10 bases not matched to a gene. The CDR3 sequence is 13 residues long. The CDR3 coding sequence is TGTGCCACCAGTGGTGGTAGCGGGGGACGTCGGTATTTT. This encodes CATSGGSGGRRYF.

V and J are TRBV5-4 and TRBJ1-1, with D uncertain. Trimming removed 0 bases from V and 0 bases from J, with 6 bases in between. The germline V gene encodes CDR1 SGHNT and CDR2 YYREEE (reference sequence). The length of the CDR3 is 14 residues. The CDR3 is CASSLDSMNTEAFF. As DNA, the CDR3 is TGTGCCAGCAGCTTGGACAGTATGAACACTGAAGCTTTCTTT.

V and J are TRBV9 and TRBJ1-1; 9 nucleotides line up with TRBD1. Looked up from germline, CDR1 is SGDLS and CDR2 is YYNGEE. The CDR3 loop spans 14 amino acids. Trimming cost V 5 bases and J 3 bases; bases outside gene matches: 5. The CDR3 region is CASRGQGLDTEAFF. As DNA, the CDR3 is TGTGCCAGCAGAGGACAGGGGCTGGACACTGAAGCTTTCTTT.